Included here is one T cell receptor (beta chain) sequence, with context. The sample originates from a study of blood T cell repertoires in COVID-19. Study in general: The United States, Italy and Spain supplied acute and convalescent COVID-19 samples. PBMCs, B-cell-depleted T cells, or T cells provided the cDNA or gDNA that made up the material.

Only in-frame clones appear in the TCRdb table, and some are missing; sequencing was by immunoSEQ multiplex PCR. This repertoire shows approximately 63,000 clones, 86% found once; its top ten account for around 1.3%. Germline assignment: CDR1 SQVTM and CDR2 ANQGSEA. Trimming pared 4 bases from V and 0 bases from J, leaving 17 bases between. The length of the CDR3 is 16 residues. The origin of this receptor is a woman older than 75 with acute or convalescent COVID-19. V is TRBV29-1 and J is TRBJ2-3; D is possibly TRBD2 (7 bases). The sequenced sample was peripheral blood. For the CDR3, the DNA is TGCAGCGTTGGGGTTGCGGGGGCTCGGAGCACAGATACGCAGTATTTT. This codes for CSVGVAGARSTDTQYF.